A single sample gave rise to the 28 T cell receptor beta chains below, sequenced in a study of identical twins listed by TCRdb under 2016. The library was made by 5' RACE. The listed sequencing device is Illumina HiSeq 2000. TCRdb trimmed public reads at Q25 via fastp, called clones via MiXCR and kept in-frame beta chains. Entries are consolidated by CDR3 protein sequence, retaining the most common genes and DNA. In all, the sample holds some 590,000 distinct CDR3 sequences, and roughly 9.9% of those were seen once. The ten largest clones take up approximately 3% of the sample. The data were also submitted as part of a second study, on yellow fever vaccine responses in identical twins.

Sequencing was carried out using PBMCs. The receptors stem from a woman aged 18-35 years in good health.

In its sample, this clonotype was seen a few times. CDR3 DNA sequence: TGTGCCAGCAGCGTAGTGAAGAGCGCTGAGCAGTTCTTC. Its protein product is CASSVVKSAEQFF. The V gene is TRBV9, the J gene TRBJ2-1; no definite D call. Trimming took 0 bases from V and 9 from J, leaving 10 bases between them. The CDR3 length is 13 residues. CDR1 SGDLS and CDR2 YYNGEE come from the germline V gene.

The genes are TRBV24-1 and TRBJ2-6, with no clear D. This CDR3 spans 13 amino acids. Trimming took off 9 bases at V and 4 bases at J, with 9 bases between the two ends. The germline CDR1 and CDR2 sequences are KGHDR and SFDVKD. The CDR3 loop reads CATAGSGANVLTF. For the CDR3, the DNA is TGTGCCACCGCTGGGTCCGGGGCCAACGTCCTGACTTTC.

The sample holds a few counts of this clonotype. V is TRBV11-2 and J is TRBJ2-3; D might be TRBD2 (5 bases). Trimming stripped 6 bases from V and 0 bases from J, with 13 bases between. Germline CDR1 SGHAT, CDR2 FQNNGV. The CDR3 spans 15 residues. The CDR3 sequence: CASRFERDSTDTQYF. CDR3 DNA: TGTGCCAGCAGATTCGAACGGGATAGCACAGATACGCAGTATTTT.

The rearrangement links TRBV12-3 or TRBV12-4 to TRBJ1-1, with 9 bases fitting TRBD1. The CDR3 runs to 12 residues. The ends lost 10 bases at V and 6 bases at J; junction bases unmatched: 6. CDR3 amino acids: CAIRTGAAEAFF. DNA of the CDR3: TGTGCCATCAGGACAGGGGCCGCTGAAGCTTTCTTT.

This clonotype was picked up a small number of times. J is TRBJ2-3 and V is TRBV7-9, with TRBD2 matching 7 bases. The germline CDR1 and CDR2 sequences are SEHNR and FQNEAQ (reference sequence). Trimming at V came to 6 bases and at J to 3 bases, leaving 9 bases not matched to a gene. The CDR3 is 15 residues long. The CDR3, as DNA: TGTGCCAGCAGTTCCCAGACTAGCTCGACAGATACGCAGTATTTT. It encodes CASSSQTSSTDTQYF.

The V call is TRBV20-1, the J call TRBJ2-3; D could derive from TRBD1 or TRBD2 (5 bases each). Trimming shortened V by 1 base and J by 6 bases, and 11 bases separated the two germline ends. This CDR3 has 13 residues. Germline CDR1 is DFQATT and CDR2 is SNEGSKA (reference sequence). In DNA form, the CDR3 reads TGCAGTGCTAGAGTGGGGGTGGGGGATACGCAGTATTTT. This translates into CSARVGVGDTQYF.

The rearrangement uses TRBV7-2 and TRBJ2-1; D might be TRBD2 (5 bases). The CDR3 is 13 residues long. The ends were cut back, 5 bases at V and 14 bases at J, with 19 bases in the middle. From germline, CDR1 is SGHTA and CDR2 FQGNSA. The CDR3 DNA reads as TGTGCCAGCAGCCAAGCGATTGCGGGTGGTGAGTTCTTC. This translates into CASSQAIAGGEFF.

Points on this clonotype: A much larger clonotype is one base distant, so this may be a read error. V usage is TRBV12-3 or TRBV12-4 and J usage is TRBJ2-1; 8 bases map to TRBD1. The CDR3 runs to 14 residues. The CDR3 spells CASSWVRGLGERFF. CDR3 bases: TGTGCCAGCAGTTGGGTCAGGGGGCTGGGTGAGCGGTTCTTC.

This clonotype was picked up many times. The chain carries TRBV30 and TRBJ2-7; D unresolved. Per the germline V gene, CDR1 is GTSNPN and CDR2 is SVGIG (reference sequence). The CDR3 is made up of 13 amino acids. V dropped 3 bases and J dropped 1 base, with 10 bases sitting between them. CDR3: CAWSVGGSYEQYF. The CDR3 coding sequence is TGTGCCTGGAGCGTCGGCGGTTCCTACGAGCAGTACTTC.

This clonotype has at least ten counts. The chain joins TRBV20-1 to TRBJ2-1; 7 nucleotides align to TRBD2. The CDR3 spans 16 residues. CDR1 is DFQATT, CDR2 SNEGSKA, per germline (reference sequence). V lost 4 bases to trimming and J lost 1 base; unmatched junction nucleotides: 10. DNA of the CDR3: TGCAGTGCTACCTCCGGGCTGGGGGGGTCCTACAATGAGCAGTTCTTC. This codes for CSATSGLGGSYNEQFF.

This clonotype was recorded a few times. The genes are TRBV6-2 or TRBV6-3 and TRBJ2-1; perhaps TRBD2 as D (5 bases). The germline V and J ends were trimmed by 6 bases and 0 bases, with 15 bases remaining between them. The CDR3 is 16 residues long. Germline CDR1 MNHEY, CDR2 SVGEGT. The DNA of the CDR3 is TGTGCCAGCAGACCCCCCACTAGAGGCTCCTACAATGAGCAGTTCTTC. This codes for CASRPPTRGSYNEQFF.

V gene TRBV7-3 combines with J gene TRBJ2-7, with 7 bases lining up with TRBD1. The CDR3 loop spans 12 amino acids. CDR1 and CDR2 from the germline V gene are SGHTA and FQGTGA. The V gene end was trimmed by 5 bases and the J gene end by 5 bases; junction bases not matched to a gene: 3. CDR3 loop: CASSPGTDEQYF. The DNA for the CDR3 is TGTGCCAGCAGCCCAGGGACAGACGAGCAGTACTTC.

This clonotype was observed a handful of times. The chain uses TRBV10-3 and TRBJ2-7, with D possibly being TRBD1 (5 bases). CDR3 length: 13 residues. V dropped 6 bases and J dropped 4 bases, with 13 bases sitting between them. The V gene's germline CDR1 is ENHRY and CDR2 SYGVKD. This CDR3 reads CAISQGFRYEQYF. CDR3 bases: TGTGCCATCAGCCAGGGTTTTCGGTACGAGCAGTACTTC.

This clonotype was detected a few times. The chain couples TRBV12-3 or TRBV12-4 to TRBJ1-1, with 8 positions matching TRBD1. Trimming removed 8 bases from V and 1 base from J; junction bases left unmatched: 15. This CDR3 is 17 amino acids long. The CDR3 coding sequence is TGTGCCAGCCGGACAGGGCCTCCTAGGGCGGGGAACACTGAAGCTTTCTTT. Translating gives CASRTGPPRAGNTEAFF.

J is TRBJ2-1 and V is TRBV19, with D unresolved. V lost 10 bases to trimming and J lost 4 bases, with 11 bases between them. Germline assignment: CDR1 LNHDA and CDR2 SQIVND (reference sequence). CDR3 length equals 12 residues. The CDR3 region has the DNA TGTGCCACAAGCCGGCCGTACAATGAGCAGTTCTTC. It translates to CATSRPYNEQFF.

The sample holds many counts of this clonotype. The chain has TRBV5-6 and TRBJ2-1, with TRBD2 matching 9 bases. CDR3 size: 14 residues. J lost 10 bases, V lost 0 bases, and 5 bases had no gene match. Germline CDR1 and CDR2: SGHDT and YYEEEE. The chain's CDR3 is CASSLARGRGEQFF. DNA of the CDR3: TGTGCCAGCAGCTTGGCCCGCGGGAGGGGGGAGCAGTTCTTC.

This sequence joins TRBV7-9 and TRBJ2-3; TRBD2 might be the D (6 bases). V lost 2 bases to trimming and J lost 4 bases, with 13 bases between them. Per the germline V gene, CDR1 is SEHNR and CDR2 is FQNEAQ (reference sequence). This CDR3 contains 15 residues. The CDR3 DNA is TGTGCCAGCAGCTTACGCGGGGCTCAGCCAGATACGCAGTATTTT. Encoded protein: CASSLRGAQPDTQYF.

The chain joins TRBV29-1 to TRBJ1-1, with 7 positions matching TRBD1. This CDR3 has 15 residues. V lost 3 bases and J lost 3; bases outside the gene matches: 10. Germline-derived CDR1 and CDR2 are SQVTM and ANQGSEA. For the CDR3, the DNA is TGCAGCGTTGACGGGGACAGCACAGATTACACTGAAGCTTTCTTT. This translates into CSVDGDSTDYTEAFF.

This clonotype was observed many times. CDR3 nucleotides: TGCGCCAGCAGCTCTGACAGGGGAGACCTCTATGGCTACACCTTC. Protein sequence: CASSSDRGDLYGYTF. The chain uses TRBV5-1 and TRBJ1-2, with 8 nucleotides matching TRBD1. Germline CDR1 and CDR2: SGHRS and YFSETQ. There are 15 residues in the CDR3. The ends lost 3 bases at V and 4 bases at J; junction bases unmatched: 8.

This clonotype has a count of ten or more. The V and J genes are TRBV3-1 and TRBJ2-1; D unclear. The CDR3 extends over 12 amino acids. Trimming shortened V by 3 bases and J by 8 bases, and 8 bases separated the two germline ends. Germline CDR1 and CDR2: LGHDT and YNNKEL (reference sequence). The CDR3 spells CASSQSEDEQFF. CDR3 DNA: TGTGCCAGCAGCCAGAGTGAAGATGAGCAGTTCTTC.

At least ten counts were recorded for this clonotype. The rearrangement links TRBV10-3 to TRBJ2-7; 11 positions agree with TRBD2. The J segment lost 2 bases and the V segment lost 8 bases, leaving 2 bases of the junction unmatched. CDR1 and CDR2 (germline): ENHRY, SYGVKD. The CDR3 spans 13 residues. DNA of the CDR3: TGTGCCATCCAGGGACTAGCGGCCTACGAGCAGTACTTC. It specifies CAIQGLAAYEQYF.

This clonotype was observed at least ten times. The V and J genes are TRBV4-1 and TRBJ2-1; 9 nucleotides line up with TRBD2. The CDR3 covers 15 residues. V shed 6 bases and J 7 bases; nucleotides not matched to a gene: 10. Germline V gene sequence: CDR1 MGHRA, CDR2 YSYEKL. The chain's CDR3 is CASRLPGLAKNEQFF. CDR3 DNA sequence: TGCGCCAGCAGGTTACCGGGACTAGCCAAAAATGAGCAGTTCTTC.

This chain uses TRBV27 with TRBJ2-5, with D unclear. V was trimmed by 5 bases and J by 1 base, leaving 14 bases between them. This CDR3 is built from 15 residues. Germline V lookup: CDR1 MNHEY, CDR2 SMNVEV (reference sequence). The CDR3 coding sequence is TGTGCCAGCAGTACCTCCCGGGTCGCCCAAGAGACCCAGTACTTC. This codes for CASSTSRVAQETQYF.

This clonotype occurred many times. The rearrangement joins TRBV29-1 to TRBJ1-2; D is possibly TRBD1 (6 bases). Germline V gives CDR1 SQVTM, CDR2 ANQGSEA. This CDR3 has 12 residues. V was pared by 6 bases and J by 3 bases, with 11 bases between. The CDR3, as DNA: TGCAGCGTAAAACAGGGTGACTATGGCTACACCTTC. This sequence encodes CSVKQGDYGYTF.

This clonotype was seen ten or more times. The rearrangement uses TRBV12-3 or TRBV12-4 and TRBJ2-1; 8 nucleotides align to TRBD1. The CDR3 is 14 residues long. The V gene end was trimmed by 7 bases and the J gene end by 5 bases; junction bases not matched to a gene: 7. The CDR3 sequence is CASTVDRVNNEQFF. CDR3 sequence (DNA): TGTGCCAGCACCGTGGACAGGGTAAACAATGAGCAGTTCTTC.

Concerning this clonotype itself: A much larger clone differs by one base, so this may be a read error. The rearrangement links TRBV2 to TRBJ2-5, with D perhaps matching TRBD1 or TRBD2 (6 bases each). This CDR3 contains 15 residues. Trimming shortened V by 8 bases and J by 2 bases, and 18 bases separated the two germline ends. The V gene's germline CDR1 is SNHLY and CDR2 FYNNEI. The CDR3 sequence: CASSKEGGGQETQYF. As DNA, the CDR3 is TGTGCCAGCTCCAAGGAGGGGGGAGGTCAAGAGACCCAGTACTTC.

This clonotype was observed a few times. The chain carries TRBV28 and TRBJ2-4; the match to TRBD1 covers 10 bases. The J call is uncertain, as TRBJ2-1 better fits the DNA end. The CDR3 loop spans 15 amino acids. Germline V gene sequence: CDR1 MDHEN, CDR2 SYDVKM. CDR3: CASSHAGTGEIVQFF. The CDR3 DNA reads as TGTGCCAGCAGCCACGCCGGGACAGGGGAGATTGTTCAGTTCTTC.

This clonotype was picked up many times. The rearrangement links TRBV5-6 to TRBJ2-3; D is possibly TRBD2 (6 bases). Germline CDR1 reads SGHDT; CDR2 reads YYEEEE. The CDR3 covers 17 residues. Trimming left V 3 bases short and J 3 bases short, with 20 bases between. This CDR3 is CASSSAGTSPLTDTQYF. CDR3 bases: TGTGCCAGCAGCTCCGCCGGGACTTCTCCATTGACAGATACGCAGTATTTT.